Below, one T cell receptor (beta chain) is given with its context. The target antigen is unknown. The source of the sample is a study of T cell clones after liver transplantation. Whole-study results and caveats: The donor-reactive repertoire was only partly measurable in two subjects, lacking donor cells.

CDR3 length: 15 residues. Using immunoSEQ multiplex PCR, the repertoire was profiled, and TCRdb retains in-frame clones only, with some absent. The data show 99,000 or so clones, with 82% seen just once and around 0.94% held by the top ten. The starting material was CD4+ T cells from blood, obtained before liver transplant. The chain links TRBV21-1 to TRBJ2-7; the D call in the table, TRBD2, was not verified against the DNA. TRBV21-1 is assigned pseudogene status. This TCR came from a human donor who received a liver transplant. In DNA form, the CDR3 reads TGTGCCAGCAGATGGTGCGGAGACCCAGTTTGGGAGCAGTACTTC. As protein: CASRWCGDPVWEQYF.